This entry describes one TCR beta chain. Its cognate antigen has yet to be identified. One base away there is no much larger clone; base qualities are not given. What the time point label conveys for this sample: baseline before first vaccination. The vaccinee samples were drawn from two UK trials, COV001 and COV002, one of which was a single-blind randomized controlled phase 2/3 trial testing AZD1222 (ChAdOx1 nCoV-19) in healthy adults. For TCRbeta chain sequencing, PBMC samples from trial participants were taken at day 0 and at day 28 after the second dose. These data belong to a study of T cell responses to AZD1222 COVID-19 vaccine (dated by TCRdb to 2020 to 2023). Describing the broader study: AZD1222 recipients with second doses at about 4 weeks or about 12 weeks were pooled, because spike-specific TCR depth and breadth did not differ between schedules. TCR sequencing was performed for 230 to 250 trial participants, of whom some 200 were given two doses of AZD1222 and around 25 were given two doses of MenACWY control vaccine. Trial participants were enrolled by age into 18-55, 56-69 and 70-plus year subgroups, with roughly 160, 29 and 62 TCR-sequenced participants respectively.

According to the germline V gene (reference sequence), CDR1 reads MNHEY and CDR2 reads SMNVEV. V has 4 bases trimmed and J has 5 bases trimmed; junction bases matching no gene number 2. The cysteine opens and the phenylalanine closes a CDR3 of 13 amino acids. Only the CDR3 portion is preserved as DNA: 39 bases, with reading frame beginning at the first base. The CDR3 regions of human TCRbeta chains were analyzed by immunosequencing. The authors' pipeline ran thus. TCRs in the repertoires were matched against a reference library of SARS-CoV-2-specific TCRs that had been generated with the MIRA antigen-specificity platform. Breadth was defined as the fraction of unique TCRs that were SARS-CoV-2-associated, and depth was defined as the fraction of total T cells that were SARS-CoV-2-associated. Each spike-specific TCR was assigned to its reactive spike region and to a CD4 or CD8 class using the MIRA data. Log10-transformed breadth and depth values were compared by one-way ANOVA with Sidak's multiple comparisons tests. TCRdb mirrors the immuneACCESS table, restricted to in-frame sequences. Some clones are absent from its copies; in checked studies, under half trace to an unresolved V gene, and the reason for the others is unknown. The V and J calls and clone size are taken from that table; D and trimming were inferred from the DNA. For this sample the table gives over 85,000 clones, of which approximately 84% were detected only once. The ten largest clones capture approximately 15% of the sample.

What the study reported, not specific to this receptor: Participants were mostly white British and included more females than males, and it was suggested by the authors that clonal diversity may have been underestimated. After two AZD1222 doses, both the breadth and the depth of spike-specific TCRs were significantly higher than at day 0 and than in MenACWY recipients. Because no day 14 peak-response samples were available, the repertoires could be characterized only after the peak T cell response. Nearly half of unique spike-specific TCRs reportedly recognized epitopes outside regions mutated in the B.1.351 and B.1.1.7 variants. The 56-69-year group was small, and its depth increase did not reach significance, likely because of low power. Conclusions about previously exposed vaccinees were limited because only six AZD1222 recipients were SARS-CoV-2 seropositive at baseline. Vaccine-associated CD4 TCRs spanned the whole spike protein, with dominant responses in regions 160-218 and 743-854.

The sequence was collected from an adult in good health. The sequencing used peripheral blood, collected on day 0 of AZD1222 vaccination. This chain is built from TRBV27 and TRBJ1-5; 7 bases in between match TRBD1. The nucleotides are TGTGCCAGCAGTTGGCAGGGGGATCAGCCCCAGCATTTT. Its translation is CASSWQGDQPQHF.